This T cell receptor beta chain was retrieved from a study of cytomegalovirus exposure and HLA in healthy donors. Study-level background: Per a later analysis, the 666 first-cohort and approximately 120 validation repertoires shared one platform. Study outcomes and limitations: The study labeled more than 150 TCR beta chains cytomegalovirus-associated. Most TCR sequences were rare, but some public TCRs occurred in many donors. Researchers reported that a few CMV-associated chains were confirmed in vitro as CMV antigen-specific.

In regard to this clone: Its antigen is not identified.

TCRdb's table, derived via immunoSEQ multiplex PCR, lists solely in-frame clones and lacks some. The top ten clones hold just over 3% of a sample with more than 250,000 clones, about 90% of them seen once. Germline assignment: CDR1 SQVTM and CDR2 ANQGSEA. V was clipped by 6 bases and J by 5 bases, with 16 bases between them. The CDR3 length is 13 residues. This sequence originates from a woman aged 30 to 39 in good health and CMV-seronegative. This chain uses TRBV29-1 with TRBJ2-5, with D tentatively TRBD1 (7 bases). Sequenced: PBMCs. The CDR3 region is CSVRGASGETQYF. The CDR3 region has the DNA TGCAGCGTCAGGGGGGCGTCGGGGGAGACCCAGTACTTC.